The 10 T cell receptor beta chains below all came from one sample that was sequenced in a study of blood T cell repertoires in COVID-19 (dated by TCRdb to the early 2020s). The library was generated by the immunoSEQ multiplex PCR assay. TCRdb retrieved this table from immuneACCESS and kept in-frame rearrangements only. Not all clones are present; in checked studies, unresolved V genes account for under half, and no reason is known for the remainder. This sample has approximately 210,000 clones in its table, and 80% to 90% of those were observed once. The ten biggest clones cover just under 20% of the sample. Sequencing used peripheral blood. All receptors come from a man younger than 40 with active or convalescent COVID-19.

Here the CDR3 reads CASSLDSGRETQYF. The CDR3 nucleotides read TGTGCCAGCAGCTTAGATTCAGGGAGGGAGACCCAGTACTTC. V gene TRBV7-2 combines with J gene TRBJ2-5; the D gene is possibly TRBD2 (6 bases). Trimming cost V 1 base and J 5 bases, with 11 bases left between them. Germline V gene sequence: CDR1 SGHTA, CDR2 FQGNSA. This CDR3 region has 14 residues. The full variable domain, rest sourced from reference TRBV7-2 and TRBJ2-5, is GAGVSQSPSNKVTEKGKDVELRCDPISGHTALYWYRQSLGQGLEFLIYFQGNSAPDKSGLPSDRFSAERTGGSVSTLTIQRTQQEDSAVYLCASSLDSGRETQYFGPGTRLLVL.

This clone was detected once. The V and J genes are TRBV19 and TRBJ2-1; D remains unclear. The CDR3 contains 13 residues. Germline V gene lookup returns CDR1 LNHDA and CDR2 SQIVND (reference sequence). Trimming pared 5 bases from V and 0 bases from J, leaving 5 bases between. CDR3 sequence: CASSPSSYNEQFF. CDR3 nucleotide sequence: TGTGCCAGTAGTCCTAGCTCCTACAATGAGCAGTTCTTC.

The rearrangement uses TRBV18 and TRBJ2-5, with 8 bases that match TRBD1. Per the germline V gene, CDR1 is KGHSH and CDR2 is LQKENI. The CDR3 sequence is 17 residues long. The V segment lost 5 bases and the J segment 4 bases; nucleotides outside the gene matches: 15. CDR3 in DNA: TGTGCCAGCTCAAATCAGGGGGCGGGGACCCCGAGAGAGACCCAGTACTTC. Translated, it gives CASSNQGAGTPRETQYF.

The J gene is TRBJ2-7, the V gene TRBV28; 7 positions match TRBD1. The germline V gene encodes CDR1 MDHEN and CDR2 SYDVKM. Unmatched junction bases numbered 13, after V lost 4 bases and J lost 4 bases. The CDR3 has 16 residues. The CDR3 spells CASSSYSGTEPYEQYF. The CDR3 DNA reads TGTGCCAGCAGTTCGTATTCCGGGACAGAACCGTACGAGCAGTACTTC.

The chain couples TRBV4-3 to TRBJ1-3, with D possibly matching TRBD1 (6 bases). The CDR3 sequence is 16 residues long. Germline lookup yields CDR1 LGHNA and CDR2 YSLEER. V was clipped by 1 base and J by 4 bases, with 14 bases between them. The CDR3 DNA reads as TGCGCCAGCAGCCAAGGGGAAACAGGGTCCGGAAACACCATATATTTT. It codes for CASSQGETGSGNTIYF.

The chain couples TRBV6-5 to TRBJ1-3, with 7 bases fitting TRBD1. V shed 6 bases and J 0 bases; nucleotides not matched to a gene: 2. This CDR3 comprises 14 residues. Germline values: CDR1 MNHEY, CDR2 SVGAGI. CDR3 protein: CASSRDSSGNTIYF. CDR3 bases: TGTGCCAGCAGCCGGGACAGCTCTGGAAACACCATATATTTT.

The gene calls are TRBV2 and TRBJ2-3; tentatively, D is TRBD1 (6 bases). V dropped 3 bases and J dropped 3 bases, with 16 bases sitting between them. The CDR3 covers 16 residues. Germline CDR1 is SNHLY and CDR2 is FYNNEI. In nucleotides, the CDR3 is TGTGCCAGCAGTGATTCGCCGGACAGCTCAACAGATACGCAGTATTTT. It encodes CASSDSPDSSTDTQYF.

This chain joins TRBV9 and TRBJ1-2; 9 nucleotides align to TRBD1. CDR1 is SGDLS, CDR2 YYNGEE, per germline. Trimming took 4 bases from V and 7 from J; bases not matched to a gene: 5. There are 13 residues in the CDR3. The CDR3 loop reads CASSPGTGFGYTF. The CDR3 coding sequence is TGTGCCAGCAGCCCCGGGACAGGGTTTGGCTACACCTTC.

CDR3 nucleotide sequence: TGTGCCAGCAGTGACCAGCGGGAGACCGGGGAGCTGTTTTTT. Its protein product is CASSDQRETGELFF. V usage is TRBV2 and J usage is TRBJ2-2; 8 bases line up with TRBD2. The junction had 2 bases not matched to a gene; V was cut back by 3 bases and J by 5 bases. The CDR3 length is 14 residues. CDR1 is SNHLY, CDR2 FYNNEI, per germline.

The CDR3 bases are TGTGCCAGCAGCGAGCTCCGGAGTTACGAGCAGTACTTC. Its protein product is CASSELRSYEQYF. The rearrangement uses TRBV27 and TRBJ2-7, with D hard to call. Trimming removed 6 bases from V and 4 bases from J, with 13 bases in between. CDR3 size: 13 residues. Per germline, CDR1 MNHEY and CDR2 SMNVEV (reference sequence).